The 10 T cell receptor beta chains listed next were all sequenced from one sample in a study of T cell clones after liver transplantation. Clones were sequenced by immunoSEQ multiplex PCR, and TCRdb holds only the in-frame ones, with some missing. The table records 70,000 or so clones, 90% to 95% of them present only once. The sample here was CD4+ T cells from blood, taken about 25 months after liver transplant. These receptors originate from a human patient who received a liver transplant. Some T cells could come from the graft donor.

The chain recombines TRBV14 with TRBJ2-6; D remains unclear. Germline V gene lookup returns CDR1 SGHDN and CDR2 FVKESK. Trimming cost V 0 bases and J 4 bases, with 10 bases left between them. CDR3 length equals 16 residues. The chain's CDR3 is CASSQDVGFGANVLTF. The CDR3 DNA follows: TGTGCCAGCAGCCAAGACGTGGGATTCGGGGCCAACGTCCTGACTTTC.

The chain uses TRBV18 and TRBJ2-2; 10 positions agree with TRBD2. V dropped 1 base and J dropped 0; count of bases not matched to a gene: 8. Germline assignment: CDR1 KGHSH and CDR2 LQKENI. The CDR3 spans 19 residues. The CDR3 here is CASSPLWLAGGANTGELFF. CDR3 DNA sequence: TGTGCCAGCTCACCACTTTGGTTAGCGGGAGGCGCGAACACCGGGGAGCTGTTTTTT.

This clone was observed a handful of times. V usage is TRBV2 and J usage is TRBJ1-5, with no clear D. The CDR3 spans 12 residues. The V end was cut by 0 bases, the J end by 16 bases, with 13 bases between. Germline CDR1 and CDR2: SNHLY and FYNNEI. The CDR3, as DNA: TGTGCCAGCAGTGAAGCGTCGGGCGCCGCACATTTT. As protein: CASSEASGAAHF.

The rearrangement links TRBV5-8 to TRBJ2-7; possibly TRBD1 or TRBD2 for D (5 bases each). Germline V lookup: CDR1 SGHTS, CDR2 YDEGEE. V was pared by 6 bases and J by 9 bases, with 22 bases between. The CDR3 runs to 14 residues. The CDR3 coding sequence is TGTGCCAGCAAAACGGGACGGCTCCCAGGCGGGCAGTACTTC. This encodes CASKTGRLPGGQYF.

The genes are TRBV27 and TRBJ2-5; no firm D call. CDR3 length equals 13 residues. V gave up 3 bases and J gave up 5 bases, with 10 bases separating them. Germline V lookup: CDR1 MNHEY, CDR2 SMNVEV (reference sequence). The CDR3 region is CASSFGLRETQYF. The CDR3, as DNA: TGTGCCAGCAGTTTCGGGCTCAGGGAGACCCAGTACTTC.

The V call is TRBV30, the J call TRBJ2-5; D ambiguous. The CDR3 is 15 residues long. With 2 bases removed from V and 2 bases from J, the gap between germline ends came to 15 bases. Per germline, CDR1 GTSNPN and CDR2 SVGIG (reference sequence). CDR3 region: CAWSPKTFRQETQYF. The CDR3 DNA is TGTGCCTGGAGTCCTAAGACATTTCGGCAAGAGACCCAGTACTTC. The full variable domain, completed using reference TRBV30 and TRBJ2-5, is SQTIHQWPATLVQPVGSPLSLECTVEGTSNPNLYWYRQAAGRGLQLLFYSVGIGQISSEVPQNLSASRPQDRQFILSSKKLLLSDSGFYLCAWSPKTFRQETQYFGPGTRLLVL.

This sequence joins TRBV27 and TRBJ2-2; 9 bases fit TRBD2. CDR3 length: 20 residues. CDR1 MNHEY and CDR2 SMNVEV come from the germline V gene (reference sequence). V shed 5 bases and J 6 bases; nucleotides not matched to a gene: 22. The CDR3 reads CASSPSGASGKSFFSGELFF. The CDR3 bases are TGTGCCAGCAGTCCCTCCGGTGCTAGCGGGAAAAGTTTTTTCTCCGGGGAGCTGTTTTTT.

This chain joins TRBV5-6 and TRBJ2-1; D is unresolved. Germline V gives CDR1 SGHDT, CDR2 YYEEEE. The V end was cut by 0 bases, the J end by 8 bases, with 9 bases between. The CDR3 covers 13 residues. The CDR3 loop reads CASSLASTHEQFF. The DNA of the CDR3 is TGTGCCAGCAGCTTGGCAAGTACCCATGAGCAGTTCTTC.

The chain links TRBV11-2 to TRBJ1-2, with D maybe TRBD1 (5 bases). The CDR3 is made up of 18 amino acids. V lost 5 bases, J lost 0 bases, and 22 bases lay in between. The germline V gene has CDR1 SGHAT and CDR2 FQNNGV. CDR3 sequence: CASSRGPTEKTTNYGYTF. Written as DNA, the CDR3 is TGTGCCAGCAGCCGGGGCCCGACAGAAAAAACGACTAACTATGGCTACACCTTC.

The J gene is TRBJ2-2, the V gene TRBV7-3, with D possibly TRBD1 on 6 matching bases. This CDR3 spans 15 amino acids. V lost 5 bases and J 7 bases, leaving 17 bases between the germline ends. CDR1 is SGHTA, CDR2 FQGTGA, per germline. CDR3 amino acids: CASSNREFSGGELFF. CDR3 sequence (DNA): TGTGCCAGCAGCAACAGGGAGTTCAGCGGCGGGGAGCTGTTTTTT. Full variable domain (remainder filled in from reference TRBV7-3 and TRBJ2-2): GAGVSQTPSNKVTEKGKYVELRCDPISGHTALYWYRQSLGQGPEFLIYFQGTGAADDSGLPNDRFFAVRPEGSVSTLKIQRTERGDSAVYLCASSNREFSGGELFFGEGSRLTVL.